The TCR beta chain described here comes from a study of shared clonotypes between healthy human individuals. Assay used: immunoSEQ multiplex PCR; TCRdb lists only in-frame clones, some missing. Altogether under 2,500,000 clones are present, under 97% being singletons, with the ten largest covering around 0.13%. Germline V gene lookup returns CDR1 SGHTA and CDR2 FQGNSA. CDR3 length: 15 amino acids. With V trimmed by 5 bases and J by 5 bases, 8 bases remained unmatched. The chain uses TRBV7-2 and TRBJ1-4, with 7 bases aligning to TRBD1. Sequencing used naive CD4+ T cells sorted from blood. Described subset: CD45RA+ positively selected. The receptor comes from a young man in good health. Written as DNA, the CDR3 is TGTGCCAGCAGCCCACAGGGGACCTTAAATGAAAAACTGTTTTTT. Protein product: CASSPQGTLNEKLFF.